These T cell receptor beta chains were read from a single sample in a study of blood T cell repertoires in COVID-19. Profiling relied on immunoSEQ multiplex PCR, and the TCRdb table lists in-frame clones only, not all of them. The data contain fewer than 400,000 clones, more than 85% of them singletons. The sequencing input was PBMCs or T cells enriched from blood (not recorded which). All receptors come from a woman aged 30 to 39 who had been exposed to COVID-19. Each CDR3 is given with its conserved first and last residue. Fields, in order: clone size, V gene, D gene, J gene, CDR3 DNA, CDR3 protein. The D gene is left open where the match is weak. Expanded clones are given a class, and other clones once, few, many or no size at all.

NA	TRBV6-5	NA	TRBJ2-2	TGTGCCAGCAAACAGTCATTGGCGAACACCGGGGAGCTGTTTTTT	CASKQSLANTGELFF
few	TRBV24-1	NA	TRBJ1-2	TGTGCCACCAGTGCCCCCCTCGAGGGACTCAACTATGGCTACACCTTC	CATSAPLEGLNYGYTF
NA	TRBV10-3	NA	TRBJ2-7	TGTGCCATCAGTGAGTCGGAAACCGGGACACTGTCCTACGAGCAGTACTTC	CAISESETGTLSYEQYF
once	TRBV9	TRBD1	TRBJ2-1	TGTGCCAGCAGCGTAGGAGGGGGACAGGGGGAGGATGAGCAGTTCTTC	CASSVGGGQGEDEQFF
NA	TRBV7-2	NA	TRBJ2-5	TGTGCCAGCAGCTTAGGGGTGGGGGCTCCACAAGAGACCCAGTACTTC	CASSLGVGAPQETQYF
NA	TRBV12-3/TRBV12-4	TRBD1	TRBJ1-2	TGTGCCAGCAGCAGGGACAGGGACTATGGCTACACCTTC	CASSRDRDYGYTF
NA	TRBV30	TRBD2	TRBJ2-1	TGTGCCTGGGGCGGGGGGATTGTAAATGAGCAGTTCTTC	CAWGGGIVNEQFF
once	TRBV4-1	NA	TRBJ2-7	TGCGCCAGCAGCCCTCAGGACAACTCCTACGAGCAGTACTTC	CASSPQDNSYEQYF
NA	TRBV5-1	TRBD2	TRBJ2-3	TGCGCCAGCAGCTTGTCAGCGGGGGGGACAGATACGCAGTATTTT	CASSLSAGGTDTQYF
NA	TRBV7-3	TRBD2	TRBJ2-1	TGTGCCAGCAGCTTAAGGACTAGCGGTTCTGACAATGAGCAGTTCTTC	CASSLRTSGSDNEQFF
NA	TRBV7-9	NA	TRBJ2-1	TGTGCCAGCAGCCGGGGGGCTCCCATCGGCAATGAGCAGTTCTTC	CASSRGAPIGNEQFF
NA	TRBV4-1	TRBD1	TRBJ1-1	TGCGCCAGCAGCCAGTCGGACAGGGAAGAAGCTTTCTTT	CASSQSDREEAFF
NA	TRBV19	NA	TRBJ1-1	TGTGCCAGTAGTCCTAACAGGGATAACACTGAAGCTTTCTTT	CASSPNRDNTEAFF
NA	TRBV24-1	TRBD2	TRBJ2-1	TGTGCCACCAGTGACAGCGGGGGAAACAATGAGCAGTTCTTC	CATSDSGGNNEQFF
NA	TRBV5-6	NA	TRBJ1-2	TGTGCCAGCAGCTTGCCCCAGCAGGACTATGGCTACACCTTC	CASSLPQQDYGYTF
NA	TRBV7-2	TRBD1	TRBJ1-2	TGTGCCAGCAAGCCCGCCGGGACAGCTTACTATGGCTACACCTTC	CASKPAGTAYYGYTF
NA	TRBV18	NA	TRBJ1-1	TGTGCCAGCTCACGCGATGGACAGTCAAACACTGAAGCTTTCTTT	CASSRDGQSNTEAFF
NA	TRBV19	TRBD2	TRBJ2-2	TGTGCCAGTACGGGACTAGCCCACACCGGGGAGCTGTTTTTT	CASTGLAHTGELFF
NA	TRBV5-4	NA	TRBJ1-4	TGTGCCAGCAGCCCGGACAGTACTGAAAAACTGTTTTTT	CASSPDSTEKLFF
NA	TRBV11-2	NA	TRBJ2-4	TGTGCCAGCACCCTTGACAGGCTGGGAAACATTCAGTACTTC	CASTLDRLGNIQYF
NA	TRBV5-1	TRBD2	TRBJ2-5	TGCGCCAGCAGCTTGGAGGTCTCGAGGGGAGGGGAGACCCAGTACTTC	CASSLEVSRGGETQYF
NA	TRBV5-6	TRBD1	TRBJ1-1	TGTGCCAGCAGCTTGGCGCCGGGACAGGGTAACCCAGGCGCTTTCTTT	CASSLAPGQGNPGAFF
few	TRBV19	TRBD1	TRBJ1-1	TGTGCCAGTAGTATTAAGGCAGGGGGCGTCGCTTTCTTT	CASSIKAGGVAFF
NA	TRBV7-6	TRBD2	TRBJ2-2	TGTGCCAGCAGCTTAGCGCCTCTACTAGCGGGAGGGCACACCGGGGAGCTGTTTTTT	CASSLAPLLAGGHTGELFF
NA	TRBV13	NA	TRBJ1-6	TGTGCCAGCAGCCCGCGCAGGGAAGGCTCACCCCTCCACTTT	CASSPRREGSPLHF
NA	TRBV10-3	TRBD1	TRBJ1-2	TGTGCCATCACGGGGATGACAGGGGGCGATGGCTACACCTTC	CAITGMTGGDGYTF
NA	TRBV4-1	NA	TRBJ1-2	TGCGCCAGCAGCCAAGACGGACAGAACCTCTATGGCTACACCTTC	CASSQDGQNLYGYTF
NA	TRBV6-2/TRBV6-3	NA	TRBJ2-3	TGTGCCAGCAGCAAGGGGGGGGCGGGAGATACGCAGTATTTT	CASSKGGAGDTQYF
NA	TRBV5-1	TRBD2	TRBJ2-1	TGCGCCAGCAGTTATATAGCGGGGAGGTCCTACAATGAGCAGTTCTTC	CASSYIAGRSYNEQFF
NA	TRBV5-5	TRBD1	TRBJ2-2	TGTGCCAGCAGCTTTTACCGGGACAGGGAATACGGGGAGCTGTTTTTT	CASSFYRDREYGELFF
NA	TRBV2	TRBD1	TRBJ1-2	TGTGCCAGCAGTTGGGACAGAGGAGCTAACTATGGCTACACCTTC	CASSWDRGANYGYTF
NA	TRBV4-3	NA	TRBJ1-6	TGCGCCAGCAGCCAAGATCGGGGGGGTCTGAGCTCCTATAATTCACCCCTCCACTTT	CASSQDRGGLSSYNSPLHF
once	TRBV6-6	TRBD1	TRBJ1-2	TGTGCCAGCACCCGCCCAGGGGGTATCTATGGCTACACCTTC	CASTRPGGIYGYTF
NA	TRBV2	NA	TRBJ2-3	TGTGCCAGCAGTGAAGAGCAGGTCAGCACAGATACGCAGTATTTT	CASSEEQVSTDTQYF
NA	TRBV9	TRBD1	TRBJ2-7	TGTGCCAGCAGCGGCACGACAGGGTTGGACTACGAGCAGTACTTC	CASSGTTGLDYEQYF
NA	TRBV11-2	NA	TRBJ1-1	TGTGCCAGCAGCTTTCGGGGGAGAGACACTGAAGCTTTCTTT	CASSFRGRDTEAFF
once	TRBV7-9	TRBD1	TRBJ1-4	TGTGCCAGCGCATTAATGGCCCAGGGGGGTGAAAAACTGTTTTTT	CASALMAQGGEKLFF
NA	TRBV6-2/TRBV6-3	TRBD2	TRBJ2-5	TGTGCCAGCAGTTACCCCCGGACTAGTCGACAAGAGACCCAGTACTTC	CASSYPRTSRQETQYF
NA	TRBV5-8	NA	TRBJ2-5	TGTGCCAGCAGCTCGAGGGGCAGGGGACAAGAGACCCAGTACTTC	CASSSRGRGQETQYF
NA	TRBV6-5	NA	TRBJ1-4	TGTGCCAGCAGTCTCGCGGGACGGCCGGGAGGAAAACTGTTTTTT	CASSLAGRPGGKLFF
NA	TRBV10-3	TRBD1	TRBJ1-1	TGTGCCATCAGGACAGGGGAAGGGAACACTGAAGCTTTCTTT	CAIRTGEGNTEAFF
many	TRBV11-3	NA	TRBJ2-1	TGTGCCAGCAGCTCTTCGAGCTCCTACAATGAGCAGTTCTTC	CASSSSSSYNEQFF
NA	TRBV5-1	NA	TRBJ2-3	TGCGCCAGCAGCTCCGGACAGACAGATACGCAGTATTTT	CASSSGQTDTQYF
NA	TRBV7-8	NA	TRBJ1-1	TGTGCCAGCAGCTTAGAGGGGATTGGGACTGAAGCTTTCTTT	CASSLEGIGTEAFF
NA	TRBV5-4	TRBD2	TRBJ2-3	TGTGCCAGCAGCCCGGGACTAGCGGGGGCGTACACAGATACGCAGTATTTT	CASSPGLAGAYTDTQYF
NA	TRBV10-3	NA	TRBJ2-7	TGTGCCATCAGCTGGGACTTGCACGAGCAGTACTTC	CAISWDLHEQYF
NA	TRBV3-1/TRBV3-2	TRBD2	TRBJ2-1	TGTGCCAGCAGCCAAGAGATTAATAGCGGGGGGGTCCGAGCTGAGCAGTTCTTC	CASSQEINSGGVRAEQFF
NA	TRBV3-1/TRBV3-2	TRBD1	TRBJ1-2	TGTGCCAGCAGCCCGATCGACAGGGTCGGCTATGGCTACACCTTC	CASSPIDRVGYGYTF
NA	TRBV19	NA	TRBJ2-7	TGTGCCAGTAGTATAGACCGGAACCCCCTAGGGCAGTACTTC	CASSIDRNPLGQYF
NA	TRBV6-2/TRBV6-3	NA	TRBJ2-2	TGTGCCAGCAGTTACTCGGAGACTCTGAACACCGGGGAGCTGTTTTTT	CASSYSETLNTGELFF
NA	TRBV2	NA	TRBJ2-3	TGTGCCAGCAGTGAAGCTCCCCAGGGGAGAGGTAGGGGCACAGATACGCAGTATTTT	CASSEAPQGRGRGTDTQYF
NA	TRBV7-3	TRBD1	TRBJ1-1	TGTGCCAGCAGCTCCAGGGGGCGGAACACTGAAGCTTTCTTT	CASSSRGRNTEAFF